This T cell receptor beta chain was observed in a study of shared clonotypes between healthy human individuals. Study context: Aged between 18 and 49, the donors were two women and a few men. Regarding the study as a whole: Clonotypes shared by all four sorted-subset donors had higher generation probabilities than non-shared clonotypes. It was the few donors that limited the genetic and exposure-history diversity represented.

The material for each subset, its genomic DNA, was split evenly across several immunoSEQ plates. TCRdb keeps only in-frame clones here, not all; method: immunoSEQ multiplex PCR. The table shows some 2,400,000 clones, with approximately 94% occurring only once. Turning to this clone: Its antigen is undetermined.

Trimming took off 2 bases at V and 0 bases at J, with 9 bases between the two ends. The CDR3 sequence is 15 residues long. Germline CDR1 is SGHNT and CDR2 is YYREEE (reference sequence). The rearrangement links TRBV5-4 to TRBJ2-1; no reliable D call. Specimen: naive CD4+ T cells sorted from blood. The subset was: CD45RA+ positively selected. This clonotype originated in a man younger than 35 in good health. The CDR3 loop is CASSFGGTSYNEQFF. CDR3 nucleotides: TGTGCCAGCAGCTTCGGCGGAACCTCCTACAATGAGCAGTTCTTC.